This note documents a single T cell receptor (beta chain) sequence. Its matching antigen is unknown. Peripheral blood came from all dose cohorts at three timepoints. Using immunoSEQ multiplex PCR, the repertoire was profiled, and TCRdb retains in-frame clones only, with some absent. The profile shows about 150,000 clones, about nine tenths of them singletons. Trimming took off 4 bases at V and 2 bases at J, with 18 bases between the two ends. The CDR3 spans 17 residues. CDR1 is MDHEN, CDR2 SYDVKM, per germline. The sample belongs to a study of OX40 agonist ivuxolimab in advanced cancers. Findings and caveats of the study: Expanded peripheral T cell antigen specificity was not determined.

The specimen was CD4+ or CD8+ T cells sorted from blood, collected in a trial of the OX40 agonist ivuxolimab. The TCR sequence derives from an adult with an advanced solid tumor such as melanoma, head and neck, liver or kidney cancer. J is TRBJ1-3 and V is TRBV28; unclear D gene. The CDR3 here is CASSSQRSFLAGNTIYF. CDR3 in DNA: TGTGCCAGCAGTTCCCAGCGGTCGTTCCTTGCTGGAAACACCATATATTTT.